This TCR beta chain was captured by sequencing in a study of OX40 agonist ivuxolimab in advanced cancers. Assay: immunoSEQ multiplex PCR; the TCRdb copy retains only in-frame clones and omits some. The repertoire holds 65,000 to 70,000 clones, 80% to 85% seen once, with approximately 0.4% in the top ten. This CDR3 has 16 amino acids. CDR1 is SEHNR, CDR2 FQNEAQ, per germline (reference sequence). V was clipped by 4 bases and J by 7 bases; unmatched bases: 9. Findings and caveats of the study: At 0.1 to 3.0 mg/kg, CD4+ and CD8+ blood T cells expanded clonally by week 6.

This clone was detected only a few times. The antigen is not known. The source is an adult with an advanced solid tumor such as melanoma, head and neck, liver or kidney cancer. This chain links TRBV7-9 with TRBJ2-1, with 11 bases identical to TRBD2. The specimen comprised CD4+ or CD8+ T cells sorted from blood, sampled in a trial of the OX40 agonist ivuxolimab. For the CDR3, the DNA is TGTGCCAGCAGCTACGTTCCGGGACTAGCGGCTAATGAGCAGTTCTTC. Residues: CASSYVPGLAANEQFF.